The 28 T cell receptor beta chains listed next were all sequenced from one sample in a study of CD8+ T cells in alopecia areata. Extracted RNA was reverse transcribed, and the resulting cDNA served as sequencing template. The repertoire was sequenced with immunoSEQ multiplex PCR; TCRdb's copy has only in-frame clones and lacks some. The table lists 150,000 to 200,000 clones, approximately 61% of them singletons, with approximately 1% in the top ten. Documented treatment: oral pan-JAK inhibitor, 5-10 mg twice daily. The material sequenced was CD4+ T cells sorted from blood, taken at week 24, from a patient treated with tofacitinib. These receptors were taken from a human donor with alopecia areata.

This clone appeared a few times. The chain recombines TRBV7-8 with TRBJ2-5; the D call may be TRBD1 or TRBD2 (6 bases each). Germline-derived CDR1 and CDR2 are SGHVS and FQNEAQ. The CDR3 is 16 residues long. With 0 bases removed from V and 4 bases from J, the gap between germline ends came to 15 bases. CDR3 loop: CASSLAPRGTSETQYF. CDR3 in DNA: TGTGCCAGCAGCTTAGCCCCAAGGGGGACTTCAGAGACCCAGTACTTC.

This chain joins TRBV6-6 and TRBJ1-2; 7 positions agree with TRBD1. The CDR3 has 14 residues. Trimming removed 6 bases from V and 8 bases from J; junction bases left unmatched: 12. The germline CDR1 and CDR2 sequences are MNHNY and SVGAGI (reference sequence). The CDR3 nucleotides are TGTGCCAGCAGCGACGTTGACAGGGCTTGGGGCTACACCTTC. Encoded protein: CASSDVDRAWGYTF.

The CDR3 DNA reads TGTGCCTGGATGGCTATTAGCTCCTACAATGAGCAGTTCTTC. Protein: CAWMAISSYNEQFF. The rearrangement uses TRBV30 and TRBJ2-1; D not resolved. Per the germline V gene, CDR1 is GTSNPN and CDR2 is SVGIG (reference sequence). This CDR3 contains 14 residues. Trimming stripped 4 bases from V and 0 bases from J, with 10 bases between. Variable domain in full (rest from reference TRBV30 and TRBJ2-1): SQTIHQWPATLVQPVGSPLSLECTVEGTSNPNLYWYRQAAGRGLQLLFYSVGIGQISSEVPQNLSASRPQDRQFILSSKKLLLSDSGFYLCAWMAISSYNEQFFGPGTRLTVL.

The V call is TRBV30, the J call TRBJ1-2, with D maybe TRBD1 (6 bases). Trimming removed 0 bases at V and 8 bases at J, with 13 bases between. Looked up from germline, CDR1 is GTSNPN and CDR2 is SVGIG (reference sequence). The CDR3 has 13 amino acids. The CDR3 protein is CAWSVQGREGYTF. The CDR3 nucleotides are TGTGCCTGGAGTGTACAGGGAAGGGAAGGCTACACCTTC.

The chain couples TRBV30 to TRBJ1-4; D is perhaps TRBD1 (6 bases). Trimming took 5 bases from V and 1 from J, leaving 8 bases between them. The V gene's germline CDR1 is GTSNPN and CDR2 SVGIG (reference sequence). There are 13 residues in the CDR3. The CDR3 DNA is TGTGCCTGGTCACAGGGAACTAATGAAAAACTGTTTTTT. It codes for CAWSQGTNEKLFF.

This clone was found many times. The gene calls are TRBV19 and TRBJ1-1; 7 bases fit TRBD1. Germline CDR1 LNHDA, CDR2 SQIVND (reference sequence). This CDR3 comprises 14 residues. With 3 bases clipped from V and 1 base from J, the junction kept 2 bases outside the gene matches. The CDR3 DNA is TGTGCCAGTAGTATGAGGACAGGGAACACTGAAGCTTTCTTT. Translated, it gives CASSMRTGNTEAFF.

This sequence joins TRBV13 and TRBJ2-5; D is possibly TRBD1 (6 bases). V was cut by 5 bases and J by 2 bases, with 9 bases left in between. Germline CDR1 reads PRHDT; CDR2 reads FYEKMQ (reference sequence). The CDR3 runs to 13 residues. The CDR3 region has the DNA TGTGCCAGCAGCCGGACAGATCAAGAGACCCAGTACTTC. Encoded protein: CASSRTDQETQYF.

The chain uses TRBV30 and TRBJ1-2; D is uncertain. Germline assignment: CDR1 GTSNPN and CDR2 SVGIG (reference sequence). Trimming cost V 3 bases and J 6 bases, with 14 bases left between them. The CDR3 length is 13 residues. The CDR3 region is CAWSHYREDGYTF. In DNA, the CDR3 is TGTGCCTGGAGCCACTACCGCGAGGATGGCTACACCTTC.

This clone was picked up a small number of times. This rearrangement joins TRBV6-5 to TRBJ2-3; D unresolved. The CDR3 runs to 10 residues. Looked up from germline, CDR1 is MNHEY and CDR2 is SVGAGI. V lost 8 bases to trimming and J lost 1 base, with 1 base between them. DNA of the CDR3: TGTGCCAGCCGCACAGATACGCAGTATTTT. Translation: CASRTDTQYF.

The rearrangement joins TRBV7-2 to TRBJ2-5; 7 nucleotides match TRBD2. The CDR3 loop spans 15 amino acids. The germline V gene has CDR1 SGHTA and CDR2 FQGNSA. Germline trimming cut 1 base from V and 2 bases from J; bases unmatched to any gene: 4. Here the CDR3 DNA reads TGTGCCAGCAGCTTAGATTCTAGCGGACAAGAGACCCAGTACTTC. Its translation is CASSLDSSGQETQYF.

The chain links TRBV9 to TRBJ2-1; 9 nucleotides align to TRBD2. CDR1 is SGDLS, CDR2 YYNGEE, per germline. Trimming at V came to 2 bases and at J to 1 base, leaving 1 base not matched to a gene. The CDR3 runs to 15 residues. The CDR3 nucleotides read TGTGCCAGCAGCGTTAGCGGGGGTTCCTACAATGAGCAGTTCTTC. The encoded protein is CASSVSGGSYNEQFF.

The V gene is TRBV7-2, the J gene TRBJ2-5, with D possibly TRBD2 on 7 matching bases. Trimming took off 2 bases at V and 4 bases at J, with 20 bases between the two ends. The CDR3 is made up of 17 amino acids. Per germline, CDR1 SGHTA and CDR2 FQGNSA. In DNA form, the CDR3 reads TGTGCCAGCAGCTTATCAGCGGGACTCTTGGGGGCAGAGACCCAGTACTTC. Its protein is CASSLSAGLLGAETQYF.

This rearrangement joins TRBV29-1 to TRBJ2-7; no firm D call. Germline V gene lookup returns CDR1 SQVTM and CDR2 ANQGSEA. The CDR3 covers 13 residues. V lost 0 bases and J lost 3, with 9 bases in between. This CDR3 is CSVEDRANYEQYF. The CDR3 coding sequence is TGCAGCGTTGAAGATCGGGCAAACTACGAGCAGTACTTC.

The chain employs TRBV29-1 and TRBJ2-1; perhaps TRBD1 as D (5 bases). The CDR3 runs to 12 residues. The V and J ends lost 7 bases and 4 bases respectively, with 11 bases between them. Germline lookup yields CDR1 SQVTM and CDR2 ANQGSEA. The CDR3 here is CSGRVNYNEQFF. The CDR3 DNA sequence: TGCAGCGGCAGGGTCAATTACAATGAGCAGTTCTTC.

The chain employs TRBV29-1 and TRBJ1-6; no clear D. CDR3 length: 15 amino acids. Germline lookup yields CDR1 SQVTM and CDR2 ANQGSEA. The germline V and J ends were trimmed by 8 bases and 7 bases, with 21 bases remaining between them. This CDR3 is CSPSIFKGGNSPLHF. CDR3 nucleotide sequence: TGCAGCCCCTCGATTTTCAAGGGCGGGAATTCACCCCTCCACTTT.

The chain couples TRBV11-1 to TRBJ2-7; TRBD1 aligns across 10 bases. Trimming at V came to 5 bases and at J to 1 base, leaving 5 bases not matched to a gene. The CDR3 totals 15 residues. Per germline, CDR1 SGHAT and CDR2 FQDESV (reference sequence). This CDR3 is CASSLPGQGSYEQYF. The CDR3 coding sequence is TGTGCCAGCAGCCTGCCGGGACAGGGGTCCTACGAGCAGTACTTC.

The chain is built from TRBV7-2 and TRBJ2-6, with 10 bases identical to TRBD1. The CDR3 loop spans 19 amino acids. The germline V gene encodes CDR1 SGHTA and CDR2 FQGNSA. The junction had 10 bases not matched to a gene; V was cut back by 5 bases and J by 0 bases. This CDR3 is CASSLRGGTGVSGANVLTF. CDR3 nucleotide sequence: TGTGCCAGCAGCCTTCGAGGAGGGACAGGGGTCTCTGGGGCCAACGTCCTGACTTTC. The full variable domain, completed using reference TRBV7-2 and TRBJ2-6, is GAGVSQSPSNKVTEKGKDVELRCDPISGHTALYWYRQSLGQGLEFLIYFQGNSAPDKSGLPSDRFSAERTGGSVSTLTIQRTQQEDSAVYLCASSLRGGTGVSGANVLTFGAGSRLTVL.

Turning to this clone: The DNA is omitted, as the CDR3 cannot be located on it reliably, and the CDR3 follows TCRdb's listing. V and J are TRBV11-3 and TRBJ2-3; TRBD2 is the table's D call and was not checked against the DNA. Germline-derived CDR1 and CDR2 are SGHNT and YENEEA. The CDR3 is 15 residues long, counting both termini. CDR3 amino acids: CASSTSVHYTDTQYF.

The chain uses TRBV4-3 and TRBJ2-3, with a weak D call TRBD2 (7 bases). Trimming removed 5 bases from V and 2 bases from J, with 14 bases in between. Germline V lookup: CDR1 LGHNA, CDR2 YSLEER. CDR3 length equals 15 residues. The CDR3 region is CASSKGGPNTDTQYF. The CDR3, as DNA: TGCGCCAGCAGCAAGGGGGGGCCCAACACAGATACGCAGTATTTT.

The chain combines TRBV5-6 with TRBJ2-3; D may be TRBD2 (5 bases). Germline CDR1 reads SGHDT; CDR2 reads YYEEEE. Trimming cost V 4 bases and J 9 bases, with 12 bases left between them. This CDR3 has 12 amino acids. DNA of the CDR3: TGTGCCAGCAGCGCGGAGGTGGCAACGCAGTATTTT. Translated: CASSAEVATQYF.

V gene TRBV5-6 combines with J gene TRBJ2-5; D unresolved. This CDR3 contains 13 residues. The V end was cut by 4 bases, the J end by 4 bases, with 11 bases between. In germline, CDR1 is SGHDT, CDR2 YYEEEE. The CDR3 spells CASSLLVGETQYF. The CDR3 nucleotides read TGTGCCAGCAGCCTCCTGGTTGGAGAGACCCAGTACTTC.

The CDR3 DNA reads as TGTGCCAGCAGCTTTGGACAGGGGGCGACAATCGGTTCACCCCTCCACTTT. Translation gives CASSFGQGATIGSPLHF. The chain carries TRBV5-4 and TRBJ1-6, with TRBD1 matching 11 bases. Germline trimming cut 2 bases from V and 9 bases from J; bases unmatched to any gene: 10. The CDR3 is 17 amino acids. Germline V CDR1 and CDR2: SGHNT, YYREEE (reference sequence).

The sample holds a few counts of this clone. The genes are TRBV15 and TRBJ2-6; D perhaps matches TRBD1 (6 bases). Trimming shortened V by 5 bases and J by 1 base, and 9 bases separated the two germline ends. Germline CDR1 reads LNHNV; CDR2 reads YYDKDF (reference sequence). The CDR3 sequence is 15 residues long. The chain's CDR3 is CATSGTGSGANVLTF. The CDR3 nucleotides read TGTGCCACCAGCGGAACAGGGTCTGGGGCCAACGTCCTGACTTTC.

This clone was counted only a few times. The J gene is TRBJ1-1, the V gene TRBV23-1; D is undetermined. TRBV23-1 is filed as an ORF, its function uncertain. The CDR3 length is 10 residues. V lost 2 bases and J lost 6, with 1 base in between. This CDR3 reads CASSQPEAFF. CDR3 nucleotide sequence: TGCGCCAGCAGTCAACCTGAAGCTTTCTTT.

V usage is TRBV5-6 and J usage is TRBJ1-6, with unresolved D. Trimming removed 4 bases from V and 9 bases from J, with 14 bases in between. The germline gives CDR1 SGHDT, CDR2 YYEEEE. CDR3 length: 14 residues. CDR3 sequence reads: CASSPDGLLSPLHF. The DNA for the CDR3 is TGTGCCAGCAGCCCGGACGGGTTACTTTCACCCCTCCACTTT.

The CDR3 protein is CASSALGENQETQYF. In DNA, the CDR3 is TGTGCCAGCAGCGCATTGGGGGAGAACCAAGAGACCCAGTACTTC. The V gene is TRBV25-1, the J gene TRBJ2-5; D tentatively reads TRBD1 or TRBD2 (5 bases each). CDR3 size: 15 residues. The V gene lost 6 bases and the J gene lost 0 bases, with 14 bases spanning the gap. Germline assignment: CDR1 MGHDK and CDR2 SYGVNS. Using reference TRBV25-1 and TRBJ2-5 for the parts outside the CDR3, the full variable domain is EADIYQTPRYLVIGTGKKITLECSQTMGHDKMYWYQQDPGMELHLIHYSYGVNSTEKGDLSSESTVSRIRTEHFPLTLESARPSHTSQYLCASSALGENQETQYFGPGTRLLVL.

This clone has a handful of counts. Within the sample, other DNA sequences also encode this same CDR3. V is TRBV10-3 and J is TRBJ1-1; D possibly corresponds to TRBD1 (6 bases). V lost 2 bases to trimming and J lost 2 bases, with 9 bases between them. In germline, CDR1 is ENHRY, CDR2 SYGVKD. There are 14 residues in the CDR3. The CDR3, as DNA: TGTGCCATCAGTGAGCGTGGGACAAACACTGAAGCTTTCTTT. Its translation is CAISERGTNTEAFF.

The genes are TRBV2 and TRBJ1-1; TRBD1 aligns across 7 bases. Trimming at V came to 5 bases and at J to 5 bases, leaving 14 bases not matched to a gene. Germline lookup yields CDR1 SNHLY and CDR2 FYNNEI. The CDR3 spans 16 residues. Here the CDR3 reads CASSRDRVEVGTEAFF. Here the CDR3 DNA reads TGTGCCAGCAGTCGAGACAGGGTTGAAGTTGGGACTGAAGCTTTCTTT.